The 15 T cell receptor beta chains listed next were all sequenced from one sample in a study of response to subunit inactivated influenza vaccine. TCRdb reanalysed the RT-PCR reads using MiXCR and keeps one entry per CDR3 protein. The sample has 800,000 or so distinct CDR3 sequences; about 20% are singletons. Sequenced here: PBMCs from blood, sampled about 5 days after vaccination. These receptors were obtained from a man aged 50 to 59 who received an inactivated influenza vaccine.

In DNA, the CDR3 is TGCGCCAGCAGCCCGACGGACAGGAGAAATCAGCCCCAGCATTTT. The encoded protein is CASSPTDRRNQPQHF. V gene TRBV5-1 combines with J gene TRBJ1-5, with TRBD1 identical over 7 bases. Germline CDR1 is SGHRS and CDR2 is YFSETQ. With 4 bases clipped from V and 4 bases from J, the junction kept 8 bases outside the gene matches. This CDR3 region has 15 residues.

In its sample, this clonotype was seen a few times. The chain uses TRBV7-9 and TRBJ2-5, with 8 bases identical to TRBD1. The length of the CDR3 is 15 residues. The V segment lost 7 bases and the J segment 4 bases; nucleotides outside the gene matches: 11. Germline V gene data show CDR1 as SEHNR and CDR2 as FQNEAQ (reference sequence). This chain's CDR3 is CASTPPGTGRETQYF. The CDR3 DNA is TGTGCCAGCACCCCTCCCGGGACAGGTAGAGAGACCCAGTACTTC.

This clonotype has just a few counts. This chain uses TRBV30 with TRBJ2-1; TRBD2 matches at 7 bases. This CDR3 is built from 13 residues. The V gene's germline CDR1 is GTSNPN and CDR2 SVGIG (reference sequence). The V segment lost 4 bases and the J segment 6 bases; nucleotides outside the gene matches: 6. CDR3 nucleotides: TGTGCCTGGAACAGCGGGGCGAGCAATGAGCAGTTCTTC. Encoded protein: CAWNSGASNEQFF.

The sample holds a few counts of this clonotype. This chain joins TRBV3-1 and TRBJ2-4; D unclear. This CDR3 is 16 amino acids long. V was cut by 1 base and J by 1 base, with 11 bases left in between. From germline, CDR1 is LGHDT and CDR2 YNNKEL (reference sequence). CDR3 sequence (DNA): TGTGCCAGCAGCCAAGTTCCAGGATCCGCCAAAAACATTCAGTACTTC. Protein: CASSQVPGSAKNIQYF.

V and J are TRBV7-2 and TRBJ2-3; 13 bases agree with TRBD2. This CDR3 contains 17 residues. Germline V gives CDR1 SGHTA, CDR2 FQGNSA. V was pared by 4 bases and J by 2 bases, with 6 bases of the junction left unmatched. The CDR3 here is CASSSGTSGKNTDTQYF. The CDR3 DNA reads TGTGCCAGCAGCTCGGGGACTAGCGGGAAAAACACAGATACGCAGTATTTT.

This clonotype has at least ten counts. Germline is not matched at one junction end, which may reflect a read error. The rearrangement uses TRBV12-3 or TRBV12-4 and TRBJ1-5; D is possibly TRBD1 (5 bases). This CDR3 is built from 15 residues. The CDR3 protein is CASSIAGVNNQPQHF. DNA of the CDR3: TGTGCCAGCAGTATAGCGGGGGTCAACAATCAGCCCCAGCATTTT.

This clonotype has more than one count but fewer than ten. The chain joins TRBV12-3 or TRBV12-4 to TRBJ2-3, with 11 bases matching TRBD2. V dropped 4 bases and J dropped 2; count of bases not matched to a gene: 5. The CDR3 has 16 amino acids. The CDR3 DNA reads TGTGCCAGCAGTTGGGCTAGCGGGGGGAACACAGATACGCAGTATTTT. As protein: CASSWASGGNTDTQYF.

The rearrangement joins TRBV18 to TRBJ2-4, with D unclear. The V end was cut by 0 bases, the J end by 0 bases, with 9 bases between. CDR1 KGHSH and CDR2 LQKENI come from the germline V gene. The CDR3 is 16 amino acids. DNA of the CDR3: TGTGCCAGCTCACCACCTATCTATTTAGCCAAAAACATTCAGTACTTC. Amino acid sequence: CASSPPIYLAKNIQYF.

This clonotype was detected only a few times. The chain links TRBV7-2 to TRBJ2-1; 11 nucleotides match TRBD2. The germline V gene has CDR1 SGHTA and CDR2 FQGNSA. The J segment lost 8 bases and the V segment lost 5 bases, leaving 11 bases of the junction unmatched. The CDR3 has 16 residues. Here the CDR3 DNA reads TGTGCCAGCAGCGTACTAGCGGGAGAAGGGCCCTATGAGCAGTTCTTC. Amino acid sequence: CASSVLAGEGPYEQFF.

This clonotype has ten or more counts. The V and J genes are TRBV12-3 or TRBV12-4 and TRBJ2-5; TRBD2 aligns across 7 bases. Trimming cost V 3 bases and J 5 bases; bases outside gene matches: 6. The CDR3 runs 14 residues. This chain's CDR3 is CASSLRGGGETQYF. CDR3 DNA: TGTGCCAGCAGTTTGCGCGGGGGAGGGGAGACCCAGTACTTC.

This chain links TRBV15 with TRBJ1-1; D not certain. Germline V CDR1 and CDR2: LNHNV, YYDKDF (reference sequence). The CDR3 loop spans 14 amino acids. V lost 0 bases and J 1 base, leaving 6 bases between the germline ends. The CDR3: CATSRDPKNTEAFF. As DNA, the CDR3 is TGTGCCACCAGCAGAGATCCAAAGAACACTGAAGCTTTCTTT.

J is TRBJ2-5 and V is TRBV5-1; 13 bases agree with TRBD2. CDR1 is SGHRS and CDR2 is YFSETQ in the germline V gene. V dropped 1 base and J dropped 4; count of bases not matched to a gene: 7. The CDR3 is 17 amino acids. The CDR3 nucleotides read TGCGCCAGCAGCTTGCGGACTAGCGGGAGTGAAGGAGAGACCCAGTACTTC. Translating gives CASSLRTSGSEGETQYF.

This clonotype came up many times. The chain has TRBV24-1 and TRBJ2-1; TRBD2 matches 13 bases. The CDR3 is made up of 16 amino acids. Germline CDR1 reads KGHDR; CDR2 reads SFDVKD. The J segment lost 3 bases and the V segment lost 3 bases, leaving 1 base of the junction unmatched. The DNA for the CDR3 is TGTGCCACCAGTGATGGACTAGCGGGAGTCTACAATGAGCAGTTCTTC. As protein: CATSDGLAGVYNEQFF.

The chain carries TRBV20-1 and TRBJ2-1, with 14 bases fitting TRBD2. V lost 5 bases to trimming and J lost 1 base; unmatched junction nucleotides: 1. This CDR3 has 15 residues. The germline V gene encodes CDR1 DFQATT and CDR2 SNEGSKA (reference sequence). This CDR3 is CSAGTSGSSYNEQFF. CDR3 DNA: TGCAGTGCTGGGACTAGCGGGAGTTCCTACAATGAGCAGTTCTTC.

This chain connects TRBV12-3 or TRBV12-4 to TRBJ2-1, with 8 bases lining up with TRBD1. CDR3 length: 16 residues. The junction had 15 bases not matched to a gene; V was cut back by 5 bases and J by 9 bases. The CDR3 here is CASSNNAGTGKSEQFF. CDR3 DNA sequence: TGTGCCAGCAGTAACAACGCCGGGACAGGAAAAAGTGAGCAGTTCTTC.